This entry lists 18 T cell receptor beta chains sequenced from one sample in a study of patients and donors after allogeneic stem cell transplantation. A single record per CDR3 protein comes from TCRdb applying MiXCR to the RT-PCR reads. The repertoire holds 410,000 or so distinct CDR3 sequences, around 16% seen once, with around 7.2% in the top ten. The sequencing input was blood, either unsorted or a sorted T cell fraction (not recorded which). These receptors originate from a human donor who was either an allogeneic HSCT recipient or a stem cell or donor lymphocyte infusion donor (not recorded which). It is not recorded whose cells these are; they may come from a transplant donor.

In its sample, this clonotype was seen many times. This chain links TRBV7-2 with TRBJ2-7, with 9 bases aligning to TRBD2. The CDR3 runs to 15 residues. V was clipped by 2 bases and J by 3 bases; unmatched bases: 5. CDR1 is SGHTA and CDR2 is FQGNSA in the germline V gene. The DNA for the CDR3 is TGTGCCAGCAGCTTATCGGATAGCGGGAGCTACGAGCAGTACTTC. This codes for CASSLSDSGSYEQYF.

A word on this clonotype: This sequence may be a read error, since a much larger clone differs from it by one base. The CDR3 loop is CASSIYNEQFF. CDR3 bases: TGTGCCAGCAGTATTTACAATGAGCAGTTCTTC. V and J are TRBV6-5 and TRBJ2-1, with D unresolved. The CDR3 length is 11 residues. V was pared by 5 bases and J by 4 bases, with 3 bases between. Germline V gene data show CDR1 as MNHEY and CDR2 as SVGAGI.

The chain combines TRBV5-5 with TRBJ1-2; TRBD1 might be the D (6 bases). The CDR3 runs 14 residues. Germline V CDR1 and CDR2: SGHKS, YYEKEE (reference sequence). Trimming left V 3 bases short and J 4 bases short, with 13 bases between. The CDR3 sequence: CASSSRSGVYGYTF. CDR3 sequence (DNA): TGTGCCAGCAGCTCCCGGTCAGGGGTCTATGGCTACACCTTC.

This clonotype was detected a few times. The rearrangement joins TRBV12-3 or TRBV12-4 to TRBJ2-3; D remains ambiguous. This CDR3 is 14 amino acids long. Trimming cost V 6 bases and J 6 bases, with 16 bases left between them. CDR3 sequence reads: CASSQDPLWDTQYF. The CDR3 DNA is TGTGCCAGCAGCCAGGACCCTTTATGGGATACGCAGTATTTT.

The chain employs TRBV6-2 or TRBV6-3 and TRBJ2-3, with D unresolved. Germline V gene lookup returns CDR1 MNHEY and CDR2 SVGEGT. V was cut by 0 bases and J by 0 bases, with 22 bases left in between. The CDR3 totals 20 residues. The CDR3 reads CASSYSQDEYNPTSTDTQYF. For the CDR3, the DNA is TGTGCCAGCAGTTACTCCCAGGACGAATATAACCCAACTAGCACAGATACGCAGTATTTT.

The rearrangement joins TRBV5-5 to TRBJ1-5; no firm D call. The V gene lost 0 bases and the J gene lost 9 bases, with 10 bases spanning the gap. The CDR3 runs 13 residues. Germline V CDR1 and CDR2: SGHKS, YYEKEE (reference sequence). The CDR3 loop reads CASSLVRDGPQHF. The CDR3 bases are TGTGCCAGCAGCTTGGTTAGGGATGGGCCCCAGCATTTT. Full variable domain (missing parts from reference TRBV5-5 and TRBJ1-5): DAGVTQSPTHLIKTRGQQVTLRCSPISGHKSVSWYQQVLGQGPQFIFQYYEKEERGRGNFPDRFSARQFPNYSSELNVNALLLGDSALYLCASSLVRDGPQHFGDGTRLSIL.

In the case of this clonotype: A junction end diverges from the germline sequence, so it may reflect a read error. This sequence joins TRBV5-1 and TRBJ1-1, with TRBD1 identical over 10 bases. The CDR3 has 17 amino acids. Per germline, CDR1 SGHRS and CDR2 YFSETQ. In DNA form, the CDR3 reads TGCGCCAGCAGCTTGCGCTCGGGACAGGGGTTGAACTCTGAAGCTTTCTTT. As protein: CASSLRSGQGLNSEAFF.

This clonotype came up many times. J is TRBJ1-2 and V is TRBV6-1; D might be TRBD1 (5 bases). Germline V lookup: CDR1 MNHNS, CDR2 SASEGT. The CDR3 has 17 amino acids. V shed 6 bases and J shed 4 bases, with 24 bases lying between them. CDR3 in amino acids: CASSRRITDPRGYGYTF. In DNA form, the CDR3 reads TGTGCCAGCAGCCGAAGGATTACAGACCCTAGGGGCTATGGCTACACCTTC.

CDR3 amino acids: CASSPVGTEAFF. The CDR3 region has the DNA TGTGCCAGCTCACCAGTGGGGACTGAAGCTTTCTTT. The V and J genes are TRBV18 and TRBJ1-1; D unclear. Trimming shortened V by 2 bases and J by 5 bases, and 6 bases separated the two germline ends. In germline, CDR1 is KGHSH, CDR2 LQKENI. The CDR3 loop spans 12 amino acids.

The chain has TRBV5-8 and TRBJ1-5; D possibly corresponds to TRBD1 (6 bases). The V end was cut by 4 bases, the J end by 6 bases, with 17 bases between. Germline CDR1 and CDR2: SGHTS and YDEGEE. The CDR3 has 15 amino acids. CDR3 DNA: TGTGCCAGCAGCCCTAGACAGGTCGGTAGTCAGCCCCAGCATTTT. Protein: CASSPRQVGSQPQHF. Filled out from reference TRBV5-8 and TRBJ1-5, the complete variable domain reads EAGVTQSPTHLIKTRGQQATLRCSPISGHTSVYWYQQALGLGLQFLLWYDEGEERNRGNFPPRFSGRQFPNYSSELNVNALELEDSALYLCASSPRQVGSQPQHFGDGTRLSIL.

This clonotype was counted between two and nine times. The V call is TRBV7-8, the J call TRBJ2-7, with 10 bases identical to TRBD2. CDR1 and CDR2 (germline): SGHVS, FQNEAQ. Trimming removed 3 bases from V and 7 bases from J; junction bases left unmatched: 9. This CDR3 has 15 amino acids. The CDR3: CASSLLAGADPEQYF. The CDR3, as DNA: TGTGCCAGCAGCTTGCTAGCGGGGGCCGATCCGGAGCAGTACTTC.

The rearrangement links TRBV6-5 to TRBJ2-1; D is ambiguous. Germline V lookup: CDR1 MNHEY, CDR2 SVGAGI. V was pared by 0 bases and J by 6 bases, with 6 bases between. The CDR3 totals 13 residues. The DNA of the CDR3 is TGTGCCAGCAGTTACTCCTTCGCCAATGAGCAGTTCTTC. It codes for CASSYSFANEQFF.

The J gene is TRBJ1-6, the V gene TRBV20-1, with TRBD1 matching 10 bases. Looked up from germline, CDR1 is DFQATT and CDR2 is SNEGSKA (reference sequence). The CDR3 covers 15 residues. The ends lost 6 bases at V and 7 bases at J; junction bases unmatched: 9. The CDR3 DNA reads as TGCAGTGCGACCGACAGGGGGCTGTGGAATTCACCCCTCCACTTT. Encoded protein: CSATDRGLWNSPLHF.

This chain joins TRBV19 and TRBJ2-7, with no clear D. CDR1 is LNHDA and CDR2 is SQIVND in the germline V gene (reference sequence). V was shortened by 3 bases and J by 6 bases, with 18 bases between the two germline ends. The CDR3 consists of 15 residues. DNA of the CDR3: TGTGCCAGTAGTATCGAGAAGGGTTCCACCGCCGAGCAGTACTTC. Its translation is CASSIEKGSTAEQYF.

The J gene is TRBJ1-4, the V gene TRBV21-1. TRBV21-1 is an annotated pseudogene. The CDR3 length is 14 residues. The CDR3: CASNPREMDEKLFF. The CDR3 coding sequence is TGTGCCAGCAACCCTCGGGAGATGGATGAAAAACTGTTTTTT.

The V call is TRBV12-3 or TRBV12-4, the J call TRBJ2-7; 9 nucleotides line up with TRBD1. V trimming: 3 bases; J trimming: 6 bases; junction bases outside the gene matches: 12. This CDR3 has 16 residues. In DNA form, the CDR3 reads TGTGCCAGCAGTTTGAGTATGGGGACAGGGTCGGCCGAGCAGTACTTC. It is translated as CASSLSMGTGSAEQYF.

This clonotype was found a few times. The V gene is TRBV20-1, the J gene TRBJ1-4; TRBD1 aligns across 7 bases. The CDR3 is 12 amino acids. CDR1 is DFQATT, CDR2 SNEGSKA, per germline (reference sequence). J lost 8 bases, V lost 3 bases, and 3 bases had no gene match. The CDR3 spells CSARSDREKLFF. CDR3 DNA: TGCAGTGCTAGGTCGGACAGGGAAAAACTGTTTTTT.

The chain employs TRBV5-6 and TRBJ1-2; the D is unclear. The germline V and J ends were trimmed by 0 bases and 1 base, with 19 bases remaining between them. Germline assignment: CDR1 SGHDT and CDR2 YYEEEE. The CDR3 has 18 amino acids. The DNA of the CDR3 is TGTGCCAGCAGCTTGGTATATCGGGGAGGCGGCCATAACTATGGCTACACCTTC. The encoded protein is CASSLVYRGGGHNYGYTF.